Listed here are 4 T cell receptor beta chains from one sample, sequenced in a study of PD-1 and CTLA-4 blockade in melanoma. The table came from immunoSEQ multiplex PCR; TCRdb's copy has only in-frame clones and leaves some out. Of about 16,000 clones in the sample, around 70% were seen once. The sample in question was CD8+ T cells from peripheral blood, obtained from a patient given anti-PD-1 treatment. These receptor sequences come from a human donor with melanoma.

The count of this clone is one. This rearrangement joins TRBV27 to TRBJ2-7, with a weak D call TRBD2 (6 bases). The V gene's germline CDR1 is MNHEY and CDR2 SMNVEV (reference sequence). The CDR3 sequence is 13 residues long. Trimming cost V 7 bases and J 5 bases, with 15 bases left between them. The CDR3 region has the DNA TGTGCCAGCACCACACGGGGGTCGAACGAGCAGTACTTC. Protein product: CASTTRGSNEQYF.

The J gene is TRBJ2-7, the V gene TRBV7-6, with 9 bases that match TRBD1. The germline gives CDR1 SGHVS, CDR2 FNYEAQ. J was trimmed by 1 base and V by 1 base; bases with no gene match: 2. The CDR3 has 15 residues. The CDR3 loop is CASSLGGQGSYEQYF. The CDR3 region has the DNA TGTGCCAGCAGCTTAGGGGGACAGGGATCCTACGAGCAGTACTTC.

The chain links TRBV7-9 to TRBJ2-3, with 10 bases fitting TRBD1. V lost 4 bases to trimming and J lost 4 bases; unmatched junction nucleotides: 5. Germline CDR1 reads SEHNR; CDR2 reads FQNEAQ (reference sequence). The CDR3 consists of 15 residues. CDR3 sequence: CASSSRDRGPDTQYF. In nucleotides, the CDR3 is TGTGCCAGCAGCTCCCGGGACAGGGGACCAGATACGCAGTATTTT.

The CDR3 sequence: CASSLAREDETQYF. CDR3 nucleotides: TGTGCCAGCAGTTTAGCCAGGGAGGATGAGACCCAGTACTTC. The chain recombines TRBV27 with TRBJ2-5; D is perhaps TRBD2 (6 bases). This CDR3 spans 14 amino acids. Per the germline V gene, CDR1 is MNHEY and CDR2 is SMNVEV (reference sequence). V shed 2 bases and J shed 5 bases, with 12 bases lying between them.